Below are 21 T cell receptor beta chains sequenced from a single sample in a study of blood T cell repertoires in COVID-19. TCRdb's table, derived via immunoSEQ multiplex PCR, lists solely in-frame clones and lacks some. This sample has 240,000 or so clones; roughly 90% occur once, and the top ten carry about 9.3%. What was sequenced was PBMCs or T cells enriched from blood (not recorded which). These receptors came from a man aged 35-49 years who had recovered from COVID-19.

The chain has TRBV19 and TRBJ1-1, with 11 bases lining up with TRBD1. This CDR3 is built from 18 residues. V was clipped by 9 bases and J by 2 bases; unmatched bases: 17. CDR1 LNHDA and CDR2 SQIVND come from the germline V gene (reference sequence). The CDR3 loop is CASVNRDRGGTTNTEAFF. Written as DNA, the CDR3 is TGTGCCAGCGTCAACCGGGACAGGGGGGGGACGACAAACACTGAAGCTTTCTTT.

The chain recombines TRBV4-3 with TRBJ2-2; perhaps TRBD2 as D (6 bases). The CDR3 sequence is 16 residues long. Germline values: CDR1 LGHNA, CDR2 YSLEER. V lost 0 bases and J lost 7, with 15 bases in between. CDR3 coding DNA: TGCGCCAGCAGCCAAGATTGGAGCCGCGGGGTCGGGGAGCTGTTTTTT. This gives the protein CASSQDWSRGVGELFF.

The chain uses TRBV7-3 and TRBJ2-3, with 12 bases fitting TRBD2. Losses at the gene ends were 3 bases for V and 3 bases for J; bases not matched to a gene: 7. Per germline, CDR1 SGHTA and CDR2 FQGTGA. CDR3 length: 17 amino acids. In DNA form, the CDR3 reads TGTGCCAGCAGCTTGGGACCTAGCGGGAGGGCGACAGATACGCAGTATTTT. Translation gives CASSLGPSGRATDTQYF.

The chain carries TRBV15 and TRBJ2-2, with 9 positions matching TRBD1. Looked up from germline, CDR1 is LNHNV and CDR2 is YYDKDF (reference sequence). The length of the CDR3 is 16 residues. V gave up 3 bases and J gave up 7 bases; unmatched junction bases: 9. The CDR3 nucleotides are TGTGCCACCAGCAGTGTGGGACAGGGTTTCGTCGGGGAGCTGTTTTTT. Its translation: CATSSVGQGFVGELFF.

The table lists this clone with a few counts. The chain joins TRBV28 to TRBJ2-7; D ambiguous. Germline lookup yields CDR1 MDHEN and CDR2 SYDVKM. Between the trimmed V and J ends, which lost 6 bases and 1 base, there was a span of 13 bases. The CDR3 spans 14 residues. The CDR3 loop is CASSRDQVSYEQYF. DNA for the CDR3: TGTGCCAGCAGCCGCGACCAGGTATCCTACGAGCAGTACTTC.

The gene calls are TRBV2 and TRBJ1-2, with TRBD1 matching over 7 bases. Germline values: CDR1 SNHLY, CDR2 FYNNEI. The CDR3 is made up of 13 amino acids. Germline trimming cut 6 bases from V and 4 bases from J; bases unmatched to any gene: 5. CDR3 bases: TGTGCCAGCAGCACCGGGACAGTCTATGGCTACACCTTC. Protein: CASSTGTVYGYTF.

The gene calls are TRBV2 and TRBJ1-1; 9 nucleotides match TRBD1. CDR3 length: 12 amino acids. Trimming took 9 bases from V and 9 from J; bases not matched to a gene: 8. Germline V gene sequence: CDR1 SNHLY, CDR2 FYNNEI. The DNA for the CDR3 is TGTGCCAGAAGACAGGGGGGGTACCAAGCTTTCTTT. Amino acids: CARRQGGYQAFF.

The genes are TRBV7-3 and TRBJ2-7; 11 nucleotides agree with TRBD2. V gave up 5 bases and J gave up 4 bases; unmatched junction bases: 4. Germline CDR1 reads SGHTA; CDR2 reads FQGTGA. The CDR3 has 14 residues. CDR3 protein: CASSIAGGLYEQYF. In nucleotides, the CDR3 is TGTGCCAGCAGCATAGCGGGGGGGTTGTACGAGCAGTACTTC.

This chain links TRBV6-5 with TRBJ2-7, with 15 bases aligning to TRBD2. Germline CDR1 MNHEY, CDR2 SVGAGI. V dropped 2 bases and J dropped 7; count of bases not matched to a gene: 6. The CDR3 extends over 16 amino acids. Here the CDR3 reads CASSYRGTSGRREQYF. DNA of the CDR3: TGTGCCAGCAGTTACCGGGGGACTAGCGGGAGGAGGGAGCAGTACTTC.

The CDR3, as DNA: TGTGCCAGCAGCGAGTCTGGGGCGGGGGGACACAATGAGCAGTTCTTC. Its translation is CASSESGAGGHNEQFF. The genes are TRBV6-4 and TRBJ2-1, with 8 bases lining up with TRBD2. V gave up 6 bases and J gave up 5 bases; unmatched junction bases: 12. The CDR3 length is 16 residues. Germline-derived CDR1 and CDR2 are MRHNA and SNTAGT.

The V and J genes are TRBV4-3 and TRBJ2-7; TRBD1 might be the D (6 bases). In germline, CDR1 is LGHNA, CDR2 YSLEER. This CDR3 has 13 residues. The ends were cut back, 1 base at V and 3 bases at J, with 7 bases in the middle. CDR3 in amino acids: CASSQGGGYEQYF. The CDR3 coding sequence is TGCGCCAGCAGCCAAGGAGGGGGCTACGAGCAGTACTTC.

This sequence joins TRBV5-1 and TRBJ1-2; D may be TRBD1 (6 bases). Deletions cut 4 bases from V and 6 bases from J, with 19 bases between. In germline, CDR1 is SGHRS, CDR2 YFSETQ. This CDR3 has 15 amino acids. The CDR3 here is CASSPQDRDWDGYTF. The DNA for the CDR3 is TGCGCCAGCAGCCCACAGGACAGAGATTGGGATGGCTACACCTTC.

V usage is TRBV12-2 and J usage is TRBJ2-7; the table's D call, TRBD2, has no DNA check behind it. TRBV12-2 is deemed a pseudogene. This CDR3 comprises 15 residues. The CDR3 protein is CASRSIAGLAYEQYF. The CDR3 bases are TGTGCAAGTCGCTCGATAGCGGGGTTAGCCTACGAGCAGTACTTC.

The chain uses TRBV19 and TRBJ1-5; D is undetermined. Germline loops: CDR1 LNHDA, CDR2 SQIVND (reference sequence). With 1 base removed from V and 4 bases from J, the gap between germline ends came to 11 bases. The CDR3 loop spans 15 amino acids. CDR3 sequence: CASSIVGGINQPQHF. CDR3 nucleotide sequence: TGTGCCAGTAGTATAGTAGGCGGGATTAATCAGCCCCAGCATTTT.

In this sample, this clone turned up once. The chain is built from TRBV30 and TRBJ2-5; D remains unclear. The germline gives CDR1 GTSNPN, CDR2 SVGIG (reference sequence). The CDR3 runs 14 residues. The V end lost 0 bases, the J end lost 5 bases, and 13 bases lay between the germline ends. CDR3 in amino acids: CAWSVINPRETQYF. In DNA, the CDR3 is TGTGCCTGGAGTGTTATAAATCCACGGGAGACCCAGTACTTC.

The chain carries TRBV21-1 and TRBJ2-7; whether TRBD1, the table's D call, matches the DNA was not checked. TRBV21-1 is listed as a pseudogene. CDR3 length equals 15 residues. The DNA for the CDR3 is TGTGCCAGCAGCAACCGGGACAGGGGCTCCTACGAGCAGTACTTC. Translated, it gives CASSNRDRGSYEQYF.

The V and J genes are TRBV20-1 and TRBJ1-1; possible D gene TRBD1, 6 bases. The germline gives CDR1 DFQATT, CDR2 SNEGSKA (reference sequence). Trimming cost V 8 bases and J 11 bases, with 15 bases left between them. This CDR3 region has 10 residues. CDR3 amino acids: CSLSGATAFF. The CDR3 DNA reads as TGCAGTCTATCAGGGGCCACGGCTTTCTTT.

V usage is TRBV4-2 and J usage is TRBJ1-2, with TRBD1 matching over 8 bases. Germline lookup yields CDR1 LGHNA and CDR2 YNFKEQ. The CDR3 sequence is 14 residues long. The V and J ends lost 0 bases and 6 bases, in that order; junction bases with no gene match: 3. CDR3 nucleotide sequence: TGTGCCAGCAGCCAAGAGACAGGGGTCGATGGCTACACCTTC. Amino acids: CASSQETGVDGYTF.

This chain joins TRBV7-9 and TRBJ2-1, with D maybe TRBD2 (6 bases). Between the trimmed V and J ends, which lost 2 bases and 7 bases, there was a span of 15 bases. CDR1 SEHNR and CDR2 FQNEAQ come from the germline V gene (reference sequence). CDR3 length: 15 residues. CDR3 protein: CASSLQSGVGNEQFF. DNA of the CDR3: TGTGCCAGCAGCTTACAATCGGGGGTAGGTAATGAGCAGTTCTTC.

CDR3 coding DNA: TGCAGTGTCAAGAGGGTTGAAGCTTTCTTT. Protein sequence: CSVKRVEAFF. This chain joins TRBV20-1 and TRBJ1-1; D ambiguous. Germline V gives CDR1 DFQATT, CDR2 SNEGSKA (reference sequence). This CDR3 spans 10 amino acids. V was clipped by 7 bases and J by 7 bases, with 10 bases between them.

The chain uses TRBV7-3 and TRBJ1-5, with D unclear. In germline, CDR1 is SGHTA, CDR2 FQGTGA. The CDR3 is made up of 13 amino acids. Trimming stripped 2 bases from V and 7 bases from J, with 9 bases between. The CDR3 DNA sequence: TGTGCCAGCAGCTTATCAGGAGGACAGCCCCAGCATTTT. This sequence encodes CASSLSGGQPQHF. Using reference TRBV7-3 and TRBJ1-5 for the parts outside the CDR3, the full variable domain is GAGVSQTPSNKVTEKGKYVELRCDPISGHTALYWYRQSLGQGPEFLIYFQGTGAADDSGLPNDRFFAVRPEGSVSTLKIQRTERGDSAVYLCASSLSGGQPQHFGDGTRLSIL.